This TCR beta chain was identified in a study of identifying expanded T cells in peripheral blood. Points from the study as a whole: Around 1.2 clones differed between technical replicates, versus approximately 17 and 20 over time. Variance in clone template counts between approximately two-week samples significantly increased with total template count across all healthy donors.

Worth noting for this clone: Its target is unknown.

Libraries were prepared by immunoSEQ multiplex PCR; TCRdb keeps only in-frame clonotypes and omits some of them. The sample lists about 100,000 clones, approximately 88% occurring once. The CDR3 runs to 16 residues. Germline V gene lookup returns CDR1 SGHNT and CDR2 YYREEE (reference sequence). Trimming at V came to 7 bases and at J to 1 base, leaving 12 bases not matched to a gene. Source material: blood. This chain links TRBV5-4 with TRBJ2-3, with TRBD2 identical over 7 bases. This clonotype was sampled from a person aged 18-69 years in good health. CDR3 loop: CASAMGGIGGTDTQYF. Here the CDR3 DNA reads TGTGCCAGCGCAATGGGGGGGATCGGCGGCACAGATACGCAGTATTTT. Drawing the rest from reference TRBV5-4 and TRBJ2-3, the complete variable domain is ETGVTQSPTHLIKTRGQQVTLRCSSQSGHNTVSWYQQALGQGPQFIFQYYREEENGRGNFPPRFSGLQFPNYSSELNVNALELDDSALYLCASAMGGIGGTDTQYFGPGTRLTVL.